This T cell receptor beta chain emerged from a study of blood T cell repertoires in COVID-19. Across the whole study: The United States, Italy and Spain provided the acute and convalescent COVID-19 samples.

Authors' methods: For nucleated cells, counts were estimated from reference gene primer amplification. Some clones are missing from TCRdb's copy, which holds only in-frame ones; the method was immunoSEQ multiplex PCR. The D gene and trimming were derived from the DNA, and the V and J assignments and clone size from that table. Among around 58,000 clones listed, approximately 85% were seen once. J lost 3 bases, V lost 0 bases, and 0 bases had no gene match. This CDR3 comprises 15 residues. CDR1 SEHNR and CDR2 FQNEAQ come from the germline V gene (reference sequence). The sample taken for sequencing was peripheral blood. The chain employs TRBV7-9 and TRBJ1-4, with 8 bases aligning to TRBD1. The receptor comes from a human donor in a cohort sampled during active COVID-19. The CDR3 is CASSLATGANEKLFF. In DNA, the CDR3 is TGTGCCAGCAGCTTAGCGACAGGGGCTAATGAAAAACTGTTTTTT.